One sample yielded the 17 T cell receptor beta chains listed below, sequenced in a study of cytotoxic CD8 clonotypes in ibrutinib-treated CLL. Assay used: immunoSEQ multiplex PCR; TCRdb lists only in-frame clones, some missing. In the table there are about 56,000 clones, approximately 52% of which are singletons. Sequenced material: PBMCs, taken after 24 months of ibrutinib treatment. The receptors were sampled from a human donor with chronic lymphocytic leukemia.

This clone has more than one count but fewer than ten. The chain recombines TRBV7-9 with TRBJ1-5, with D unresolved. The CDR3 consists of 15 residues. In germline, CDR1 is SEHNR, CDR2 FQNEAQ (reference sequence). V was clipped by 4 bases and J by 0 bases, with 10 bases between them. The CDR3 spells CASSSEDGSNQPQHF. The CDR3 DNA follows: TGTGCCAGCAGCTCCGAGGACGGTAGCAATCAGCCCCAGCATTTT.

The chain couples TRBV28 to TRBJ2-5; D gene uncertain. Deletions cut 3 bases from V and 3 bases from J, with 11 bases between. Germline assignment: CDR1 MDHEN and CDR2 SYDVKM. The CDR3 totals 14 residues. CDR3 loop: CASSFGVIKETQYF. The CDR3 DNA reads TGTGCCAGCAGTTTCGGTGTGATTAAAGAGACCCAGTACTTC.

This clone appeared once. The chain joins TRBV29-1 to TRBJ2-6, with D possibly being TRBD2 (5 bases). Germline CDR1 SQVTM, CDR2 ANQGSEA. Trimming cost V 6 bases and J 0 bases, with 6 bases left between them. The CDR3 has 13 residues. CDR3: CSVRGSGANVLTF. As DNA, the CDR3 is TGCAGCGTACGGGGCTCTGGGGCCAACGTCCTGACTTTC.

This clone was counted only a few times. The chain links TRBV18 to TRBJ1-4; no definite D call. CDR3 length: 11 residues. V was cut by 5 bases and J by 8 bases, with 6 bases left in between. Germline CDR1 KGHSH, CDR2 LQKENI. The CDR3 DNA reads TGTGCCAGCTCAGGCGGGGAAAAACTGTTTTTT. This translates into CASSGGEKLFF. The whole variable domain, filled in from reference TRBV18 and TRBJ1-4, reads NAGVMQNPRHLVRRRGQEARLRCSPMKGHSHVYWYRQLPEEGLKFMVYLQKENIIDESGMPKERFSAEFPKEGPSILRIQQVVRGDSAAYFCASSGGEKLFFGSGTQLSVL.

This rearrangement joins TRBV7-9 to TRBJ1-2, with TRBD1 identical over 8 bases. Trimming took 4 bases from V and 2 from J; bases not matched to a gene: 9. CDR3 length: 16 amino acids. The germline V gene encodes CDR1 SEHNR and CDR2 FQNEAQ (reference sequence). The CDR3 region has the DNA TGTGCCAGCAGCTACCTTGGACAGGGACAAAACTATGGCTACACCTTC. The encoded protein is CASSYLGQGQNYGYTF. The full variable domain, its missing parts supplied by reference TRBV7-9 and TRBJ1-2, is DTGVSQNPRHKITKRGQNVTFRCDPISEHNRLYWYRQTLGQGPEFLTYFQNEAQLEKSRLLSDRFSAERPKGSFSTLEIQRTEQGDSAMYLCASSYLGQGQNYGYTFGSGTRLTVV.

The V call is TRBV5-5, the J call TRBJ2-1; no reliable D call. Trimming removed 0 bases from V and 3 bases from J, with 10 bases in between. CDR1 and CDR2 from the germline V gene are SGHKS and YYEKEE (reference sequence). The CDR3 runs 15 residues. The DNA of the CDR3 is TGTGCCAGCAGCTTGGAGCCGGACCTCTACAATGAGCAGTTCTTC. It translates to CASSLEPDLYNEQFF. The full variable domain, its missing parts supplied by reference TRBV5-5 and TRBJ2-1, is DAGVTQSPTHLIKTRGQQVTLRCSPISGHKSVSWYQQVLGQGPQFIFQYYEKEERGRGNFPDRFSARQFPNYSSELNVNALLLGDSALYLCASSLEPDLYNEQFFGPGTRLTVL.

As DNA, the CDR3 is TGTGCCAGCAGCTTCCAGAGCTCCTACGAGCAGTACGTC. As protein: CASSFQSSYEQYV. The gene calls are TRBV7-9 and TRBJ2-7; D is uncertain. V dropped 3 bases and J dropped 0 bases, with 6 bases sitting between them. This CDR3 has 13 amino acids. Germline V gives CDR1 SEHNR, CDR2 FQNEAQ (reference sequence).

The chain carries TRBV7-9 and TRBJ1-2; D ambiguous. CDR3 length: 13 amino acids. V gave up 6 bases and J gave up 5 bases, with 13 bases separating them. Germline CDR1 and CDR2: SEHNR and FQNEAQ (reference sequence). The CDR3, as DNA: TGTGCCAGCAGGCTGGAAGGACCGTATGGCTACACCTTC. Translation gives CASRLEGPYGYTF. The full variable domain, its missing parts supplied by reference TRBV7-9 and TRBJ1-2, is DTGVSQNPRHKITKRGQNVTFRCDPISEHNRLYWYRQTLGQGPEFLTYFQNEAQLEKSRLLSDRFSAERPKGSFSTLEIQRTEQGDSAMYLCASRLEGPYGYTFGSGTRLTVV.

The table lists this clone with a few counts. CDR3 amino acids: CASSSLDWADEQYF. CDR3 nucleotide sequence: TGTGCCAGCAGCTCACTAGATTGGGCAGACGAGCAGTACTTC. The chain links TRBV7-2 to TRBJ2-7; D perhaps matches TRBD2 (5 bases). The CDR3 length is 14 residues. With 4 bases removed from V and 5 bases from J, the gap between germline ends came to 15 bases. Germline CDR1 and CDR2: SGHTA and FQGNSA.

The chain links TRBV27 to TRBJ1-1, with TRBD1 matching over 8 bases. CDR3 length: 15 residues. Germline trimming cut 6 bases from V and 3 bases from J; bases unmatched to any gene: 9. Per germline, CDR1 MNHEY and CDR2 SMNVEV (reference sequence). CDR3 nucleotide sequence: TGTGCCAGCAGCCGCCTGGACAGGGTTTACACTGAAGCTTTCTTT. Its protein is CASSRLDRVYTEAFF.

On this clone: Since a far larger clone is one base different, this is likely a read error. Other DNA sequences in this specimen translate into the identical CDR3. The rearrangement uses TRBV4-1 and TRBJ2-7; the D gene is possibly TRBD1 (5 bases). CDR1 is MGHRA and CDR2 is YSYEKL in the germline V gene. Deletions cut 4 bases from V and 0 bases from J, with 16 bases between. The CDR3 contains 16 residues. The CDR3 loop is CASSLTAGLSSYEQYF. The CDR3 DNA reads TGCGCCAGCAGCCTTACTGCAGGGCTGAGCTCCTACGAGCAGTACTTC.

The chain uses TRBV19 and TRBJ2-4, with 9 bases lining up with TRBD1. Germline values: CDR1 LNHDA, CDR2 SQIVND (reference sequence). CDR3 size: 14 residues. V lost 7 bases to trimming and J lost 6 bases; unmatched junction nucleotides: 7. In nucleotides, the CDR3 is TGTGCCAGTAACGACAGGGGGGGAGTAAACATTCAGTACTTC. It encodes CASNDRGGVNIQYF.

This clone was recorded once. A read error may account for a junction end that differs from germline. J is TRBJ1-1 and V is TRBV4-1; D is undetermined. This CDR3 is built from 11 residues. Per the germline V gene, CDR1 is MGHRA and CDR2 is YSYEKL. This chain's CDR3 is CASSQGLGAFF. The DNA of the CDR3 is TGCGCCAGCAGTCAAGGTCTCGGGGCTTTCTTT.

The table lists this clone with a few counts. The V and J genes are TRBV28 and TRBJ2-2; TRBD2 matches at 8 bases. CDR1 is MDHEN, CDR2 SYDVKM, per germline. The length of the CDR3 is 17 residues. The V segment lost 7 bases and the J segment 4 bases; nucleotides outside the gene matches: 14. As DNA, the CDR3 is TGTGCCAGCATGGAGGGGGGAGCGGGAGTGAGCACCGGGGAGCTGTTTTTT. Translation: CASMEGGAGVSTGELFF.

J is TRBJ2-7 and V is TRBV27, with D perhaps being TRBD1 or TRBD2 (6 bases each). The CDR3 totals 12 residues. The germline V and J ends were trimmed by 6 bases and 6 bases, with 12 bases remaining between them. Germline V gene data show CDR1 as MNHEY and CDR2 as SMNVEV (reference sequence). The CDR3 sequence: CASSRGGREQYF. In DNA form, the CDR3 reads TGTGCCAGCAGCAGAGGGGGGCGCGAGCAGTACTTC.

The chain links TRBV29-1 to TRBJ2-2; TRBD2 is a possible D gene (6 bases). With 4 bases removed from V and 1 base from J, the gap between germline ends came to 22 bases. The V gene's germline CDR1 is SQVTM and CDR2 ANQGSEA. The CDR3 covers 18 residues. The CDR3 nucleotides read TGCAGCGTTGTGGGCCGGGCGGGGCCGAACTGGAACACCGGGGAGCTGTTTTTT. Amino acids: CSVVGRAGPNWNTGELFF.

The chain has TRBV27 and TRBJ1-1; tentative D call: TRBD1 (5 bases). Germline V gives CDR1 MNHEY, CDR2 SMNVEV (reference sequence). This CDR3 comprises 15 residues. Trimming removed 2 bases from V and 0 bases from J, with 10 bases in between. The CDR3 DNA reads TGTGCCAGCAGTTTAGTGAGGGGTATGAACACTGAAGCTTTCTTT. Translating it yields CASSLVRGMNTEAFF.